A selection of T cell receptor beta chains follows, all from one sample in a study of chemoradiotherapy in HPV16-positive cancers. Assay used: immunoSEQ multiplex PCR; TCRdb lists only in-frame clones, some missing. The sample holds 12,000 or so clones, about four fifths seen once. Collection of the sample occurred from a patient who underwent chemoradiotherapy. Receptors were obtained from a human donor with HPV-associated anogenital cancer. Each CDR3 is given with its conserved first and last residue. The D gene is left open where the match is weak. Clone sizes are given selectively: once, few, many, or a class where the clone is expanded.

D gene	V gene	J gene	clone size	CDR3 protein	CDR3 DNA
-	TRBV2	TRBJ1-5	-	CASSPNRQPQHF	TGTGCCAGCTCCCCAAATCGTCAGCCCCAGCATTTT
-	TRBV7-8	TRBJ1-4	-	CASSISGGLNEKLFF	TGTGCCAGCAGCATATCGGGGGGGTTAAATGAAAAACTGTTTTTT
-	TRBV11-2	TRBJ2-7	-	CASSLGRGNSYGQYF	TGTGCCAGCAGCCTTGGTCGTGGCAACTCCTACGGGCAGTACTTC
-	TRBV7-9	TRBJ1-1	-	CASSPPGFDEAFF	TGTGCCAGCAGCCCGCCGGGCTTTGACGAAGCTTTCTTT
-	TRBV11-2	TRBJ1-1	-	CASSLAGHNTEAFF	TGTGCCAGCAGCTTAGCGGGACACAACACTGAAGCTTTCTTT
TRBD1	TRBV19	TRBJ1-2	-	CASSQQQGGYGYTF	TGTGCCAGTAGTCAACAACAGGGGGGCTATGGCTACACCTTC
TRBD1	TRBV6-5	TRBJ1-2	-	CASTDRERYGYTF	TGTGCCAGCACAGACAGGGAACGCTATGGCTACACCTTC
-	TRBV28	TRBJ2-2	few	CASTQFFTGELFF	TGTGCCAGCACGCAATTCTTCACCGGGGAGCTGTTTTTT
-	TRBV19	TRBJ2-7	-	CASSTVRSSYEQYF	TGTGCCAGTAGTACGGTTAGAAGCTCCTACGAGCAGTACTTC
TRBD1	TRBV11-1	TRBJ1-1	few	CASSYPGTVNTEAFF	TGTGCCAGCAGCTACCCCGGGACAGTAAACACTGAAGCTTTCTTT
-	TRBV23-1	TRBJ1-6	few	CASSHNRGNSPLHF	TGCGCCAGCAGTCATAACAGAGGGAATTCACCCCTCCACTTT
-	TRBV7-9	TRBJ1-2	-	CATDRPQDYGYTF	TGTGCCACAGATAGACCCCAGGACTATGGCTACACCTTC
-	TRBV27	TRBJ1-1	-	CASSLRMNTEAFF	TGTGCCAGCAGTTTAAGGATGAACACTGAAGCTTTCTTT
TRBD1	TRBV4-1	TRBJ2-2	-	CASKTGPSTGELFF	TGCGCCAGCAAGACAGGGCCAAGTACCGGGGAGCTGTTTTTT
-	TRBV2	TRBJ1-5	-	CASSGQTSNQPQHF	TGTGCCAGCAGTGGACAGACTAGCAATCAGCCCCAGCATTTT
-	TRBV4-1	TRBJ2-5	-	CASSFNPGSGTEETQYF	TGCGCCAGCAGCTTTAACCCCGGTTCCGGGACTGAAGAGACCCAGTACTTC
TRBD2	TRBV4-2	TRBJ2-3	-	CASSPQAGGGANTQYF	TGTGCCAGCAGCCCTCAAGCTGGCGGGGGGGCAAATACGCAGTATTTT
TRBD1	TRBV6-5	TRBJ1-1	-	CASSLLGQVNTEAFF	TGTGCCAGCAGTCTACTGGGACAGGTGAACACTGAAGCTTTCTTT
TRBD1	TRBV6-1	TRBJ1-6	-	CASTTGQGYSPLHF	TGTGCCAGCACCACAGGACAGGGATATTCACCCCTCCACTTT
TRBD1	TRBV6-1	TRBJ1-1	-	CASMQQGARTEAFF	TGTGCCAGCATGCAACAGGGGGCTCGGACTGAAGCTTTCTTT
-	TRBV28	TRBJ2-7	-	CASSPDSSYEQYF	TGTGCCAGCAGTCCCGACAGTTCCTACGAGCAGTACTTC
-	TRBV5-6	TRBJ2-1	-	CASSLASFNEQFF	TGTGCCAGCAGCTTGGCTTCTTTCAATGAGCAGTTCTTC
TRBD1	TRBV5-8	TRBJ1-4	-	CASSDYMGQVFSNEKLFF	TGTGCCAGCAGCGATTATATGGGACAGGTGTTTTCTAATGAAAAACTGTTTTTT
-	TRBV19	TRBJ2-1	-	CASSIRTELYNEQFF	TGTGCCAGTAGTATACGGACAGAACTATACAATGAGCAGTTCTTC